This record looks at one TCR beta chain sequence and its context. Its antigen is undetermined. This sample is drawn from a study of T cells after yellow fever vaccination. For the study at large: Fractions containing few cells were prepared with SMART-Seq v4 Ultra Low Input.

This CDR3 has 15 amino acids. General observations from the study: The secondary response was weaker but peaked faster, day 5 versus 15. Of the clonotypes, a small share occurred in both CD4 and CD8 compartments. At under 98% for CD4 and about 91% for CD8, most primary-vaccination clones showed up again after the booster.

In TCRdb, the 5' RACE reads were re-called with MiXCR into one record per CDR3 protein. The repertoire includes 340,000 or so distinct CDR3 sequences, roughly an eighth of them detected once, and roughly 3% sits in the top ten. The TCR originated in a man aged 18 to 29 who received the YFV17D yellow fever vaccine. Sequenced material: CD4+ T cells sorted from PBMCs, taken 15 days after the yellow fever booster vaccination. V gene TRBV21-1 combines with J gene TRBJ1-1; TRBD1 is the table's D call, not checked against the DNA. TRBV21-1 counts as a pseudogene. CDR3 DNA: TGTGCCAGCAGCAAAGTCTGGACACTGGCGACTGAAGCTTTCTTT. Protein product: CASSKVWTLATEAFF.